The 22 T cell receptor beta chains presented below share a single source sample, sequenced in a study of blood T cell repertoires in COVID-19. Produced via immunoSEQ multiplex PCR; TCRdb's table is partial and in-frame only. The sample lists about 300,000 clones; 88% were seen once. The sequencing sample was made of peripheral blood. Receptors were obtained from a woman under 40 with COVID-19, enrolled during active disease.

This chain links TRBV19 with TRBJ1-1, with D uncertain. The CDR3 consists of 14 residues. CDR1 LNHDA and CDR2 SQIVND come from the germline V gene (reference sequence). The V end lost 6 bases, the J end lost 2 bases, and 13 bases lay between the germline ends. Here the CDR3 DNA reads TGTGCCAGTAGCGATCCAGGTTATAACACTGAAGCTTTCTTT. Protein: CASSDPGYNTEAFF.

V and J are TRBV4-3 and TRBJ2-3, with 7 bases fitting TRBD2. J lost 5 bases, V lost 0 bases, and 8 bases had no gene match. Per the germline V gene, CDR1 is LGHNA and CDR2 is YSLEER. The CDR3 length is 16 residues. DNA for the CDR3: TGCGCCAGCAGCCAAGATGGTAGGGCGGGGGAAGATACGCAGTATTTT. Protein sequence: CASSQDGRAGEDTQYF.

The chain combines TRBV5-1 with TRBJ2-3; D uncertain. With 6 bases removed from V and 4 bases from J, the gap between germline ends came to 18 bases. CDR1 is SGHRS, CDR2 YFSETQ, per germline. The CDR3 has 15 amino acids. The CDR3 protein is CASTPRTRGADTQYF. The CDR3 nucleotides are TGCGCCAGCACACCACGCACCCGAGGCGCAGATACGCAGTATTTT.

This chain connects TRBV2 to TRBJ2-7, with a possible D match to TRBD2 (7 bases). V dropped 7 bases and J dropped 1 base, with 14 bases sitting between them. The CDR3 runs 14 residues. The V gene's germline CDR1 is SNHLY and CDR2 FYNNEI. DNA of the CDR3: TGTGCCAGCATGAGGGGGGGAGCTTCCTACGAGCAGTACTTC. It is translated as CASMRGGASYEQYF.

In DNA, the CDR3 is TGTGCCAGCAGCTTTCAGGGCGGCGGTCAGCCCCAGCATTTT. Protein product: CASSFQGGGQPQHF. The chain employs TRBV5-6 and TRBJ1-5; D is possibly TRBD1 (5 bases). Deletions cut 2 bases from V and 6 bases from J, with 12 bases between. CDR1 SGHDT and CDR2 YYEEEE come from the germline V gene. The CDR3 consists of 14 residues.

CDR3 DNA: TGTGCCAGCAGCTTAGATCTTCCGGGTCGGACCTATAATTCACCCCTCCACTTT. It codes for CASSLDLPGRTYNSPLHF. The rearrangement links TRBV11-2 to TRBJ1-6; D unclear. The CDR3 consists of 18 residues. Germline V gives CDR1 SGHAT, CDR2 FQNNGV. V was shortened by 0 bases and J by 2 bases, with 14 bases between the two germline ends.

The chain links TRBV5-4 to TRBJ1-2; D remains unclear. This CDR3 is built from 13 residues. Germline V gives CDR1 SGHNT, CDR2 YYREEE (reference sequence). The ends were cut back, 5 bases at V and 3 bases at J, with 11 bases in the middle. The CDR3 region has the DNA TGTGCCAGCAGGGGGTTGGAGGACTATGGCTACACCTTC. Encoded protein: CASRGLEDYGYTF.

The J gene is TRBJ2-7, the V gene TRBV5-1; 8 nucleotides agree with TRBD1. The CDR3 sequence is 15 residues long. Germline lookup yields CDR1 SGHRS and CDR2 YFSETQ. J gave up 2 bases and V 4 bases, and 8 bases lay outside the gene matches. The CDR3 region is CASSPRQGSAYEQYF. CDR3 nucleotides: TGCGCCAGCAGCCCTCGACAGGGGAGCGCCTACGAGCAGTACTTC.

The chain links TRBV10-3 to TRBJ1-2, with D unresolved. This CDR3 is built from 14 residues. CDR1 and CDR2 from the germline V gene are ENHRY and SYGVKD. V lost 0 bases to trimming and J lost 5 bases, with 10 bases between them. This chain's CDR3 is CAISESTRFYGYTF. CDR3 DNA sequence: TGTGCCATCAGTGAGTCGACCAGGTTTTATGGCTACACCTTC.

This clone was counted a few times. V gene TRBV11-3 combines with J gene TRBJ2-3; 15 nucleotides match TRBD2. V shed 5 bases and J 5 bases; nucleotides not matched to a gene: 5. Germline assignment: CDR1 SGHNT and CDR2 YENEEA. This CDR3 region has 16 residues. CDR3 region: CASSGWGLAGGDTQYF. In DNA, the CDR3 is TGTGCCAGCAGCGGCTGGGGACTAGCGGGGGGAGATACGCAGTATTTT.

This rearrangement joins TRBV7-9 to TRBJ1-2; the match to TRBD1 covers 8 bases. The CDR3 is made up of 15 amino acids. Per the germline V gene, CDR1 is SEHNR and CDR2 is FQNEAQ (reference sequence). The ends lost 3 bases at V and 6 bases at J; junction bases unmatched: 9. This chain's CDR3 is CASSFPEAGGDGYTF. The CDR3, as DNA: TGTGCCAGCAGCTTCCCTGAGGCAGGGGGCGATGGCTACACCTTC.

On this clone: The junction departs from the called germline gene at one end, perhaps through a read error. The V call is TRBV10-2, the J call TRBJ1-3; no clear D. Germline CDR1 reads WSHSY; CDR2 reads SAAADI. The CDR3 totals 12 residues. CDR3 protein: CVSTYAGNTIYF. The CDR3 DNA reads TGCGTCAGCACCTATGCCGGAAACACCATATATTTT.

Written as DNA, the CDR3 is TGTGCCAGCAGTTACGCGCCAGGCCTGAATTCACCCCTCCACTTT. Its translation: CASSYAPGLNSPLHF. The V call is TRBV6-5, the J call TRBJ1-6; D not certain. V lost 2 bases and J lost 7, with 12 bases in between. The CDR3 length is 15 residues. In germline, CDR1 is MNHEY, CDR2 SVGAGI.

Written as DNA, the CDR3 is TGTGCCAGCAGTGAAGTGGTCAGTCCCTACGAGCAGTACGTC. Its translation is CASSEVVSPYEQYV. The chain recombines TRBV6-1 with TRBJ2-7; D not resolved. Germline loops: CDR1 MNHNS, CDR2 SASEGT. CDR3 length: 14 residues. The V and J ends lost 1 base and 2 bases respectively, with 9 bases between them.

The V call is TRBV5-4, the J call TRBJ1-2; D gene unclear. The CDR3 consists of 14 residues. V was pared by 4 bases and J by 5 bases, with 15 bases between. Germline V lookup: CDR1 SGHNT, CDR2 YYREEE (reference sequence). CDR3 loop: CASSNPGNSYGYTF. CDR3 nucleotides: TGTGCCAGCAGCAACCCCGGGAATTCTTATGGCTACACCTTC.

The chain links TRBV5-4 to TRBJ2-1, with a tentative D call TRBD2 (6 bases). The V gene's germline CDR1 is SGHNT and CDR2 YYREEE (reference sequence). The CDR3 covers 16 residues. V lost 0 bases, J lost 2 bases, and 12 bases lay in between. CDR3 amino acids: CASSLGAGTPYNEQFF. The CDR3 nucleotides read TGTGCCAGCAGCTTGGGGGCCGGGACTCCCTACAATGAGCAGTTCTTC.

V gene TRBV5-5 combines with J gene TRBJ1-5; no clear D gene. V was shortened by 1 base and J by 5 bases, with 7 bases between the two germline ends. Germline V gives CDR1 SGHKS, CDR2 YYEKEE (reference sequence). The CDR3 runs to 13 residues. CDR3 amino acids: CASSLNSDQPQHF. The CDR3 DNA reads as TGTGCCAGCAGCTTGAACAGTGATCAGCCCCAGCATTTT.

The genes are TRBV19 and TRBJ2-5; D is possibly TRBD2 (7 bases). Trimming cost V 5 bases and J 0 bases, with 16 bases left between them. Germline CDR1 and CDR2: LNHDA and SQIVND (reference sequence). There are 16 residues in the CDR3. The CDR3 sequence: CASSPAGARYQETQYF. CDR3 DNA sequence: TGTGCCAGTAGTCCGGCGGGGGCGCGGTACCAAGAGACCCAGTACTTC.

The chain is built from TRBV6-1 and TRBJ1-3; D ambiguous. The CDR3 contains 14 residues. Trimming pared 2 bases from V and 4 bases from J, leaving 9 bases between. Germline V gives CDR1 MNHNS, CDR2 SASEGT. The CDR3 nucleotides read TGTGCCAGCAGTGAACGGGGAGGGGGAAACACCATATATTTT. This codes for CASSERGGGNTIYF.

CDR3 sequence reads: CATSRDGNYGYTF. In DNA form, the CDR3 reads TGTGCCACCAGCAGAGACGGTAACTATGGCTACACCTTC. The J gene is TRBJ1-2, the V gene TRBV15; D remains ambiguous. The CDR3 length is 13 residues. CDR1 is LNHNV and CDR2 is YYDKDF in the germline V gene (reference sequence). Trimming cost V 0 bases and J 1 base, with 3 bases left between them.

The CDR3 nucleotides read TGCAGCGTCGTCGACAGCTATGGCTACACCTTC. Residues: CSVVDSYGYTF. V usage is TRBV29-1 and J usage is TRBJ1-2; maybe TRBD1 (5 bases). CDR1 and CDR2 from the germline V gene are SQVTM and ANQGSEA. V shed 6 bases and J shed 4 bases, with 9 bases lying between them. The CDR3 extends over 11 amino acids.

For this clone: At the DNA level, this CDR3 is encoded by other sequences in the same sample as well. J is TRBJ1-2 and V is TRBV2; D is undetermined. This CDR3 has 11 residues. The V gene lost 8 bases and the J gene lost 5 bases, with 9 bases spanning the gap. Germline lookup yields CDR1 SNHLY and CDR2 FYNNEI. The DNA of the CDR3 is TGTGCCAGCGGAGGGAATTATGGCTACACCTTC. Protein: CASGGNYGYTF.